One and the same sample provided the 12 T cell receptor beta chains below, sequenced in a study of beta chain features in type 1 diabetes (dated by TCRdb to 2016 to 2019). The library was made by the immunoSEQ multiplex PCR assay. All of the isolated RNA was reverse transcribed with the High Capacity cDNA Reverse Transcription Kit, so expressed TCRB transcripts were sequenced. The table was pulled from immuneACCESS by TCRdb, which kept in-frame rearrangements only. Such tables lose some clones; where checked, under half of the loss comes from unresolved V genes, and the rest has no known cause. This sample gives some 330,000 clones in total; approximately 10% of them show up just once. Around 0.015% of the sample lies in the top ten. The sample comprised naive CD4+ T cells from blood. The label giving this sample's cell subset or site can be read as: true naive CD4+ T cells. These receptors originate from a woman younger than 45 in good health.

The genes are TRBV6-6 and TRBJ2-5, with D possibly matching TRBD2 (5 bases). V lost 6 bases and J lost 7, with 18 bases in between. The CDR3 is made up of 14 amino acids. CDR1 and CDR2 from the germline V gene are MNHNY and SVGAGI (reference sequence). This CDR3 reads CASSHTASSGTQYF. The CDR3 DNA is TGTGCCAGCAGCCATACGGCTAGCTCCGGGACCCAGTACTTC.

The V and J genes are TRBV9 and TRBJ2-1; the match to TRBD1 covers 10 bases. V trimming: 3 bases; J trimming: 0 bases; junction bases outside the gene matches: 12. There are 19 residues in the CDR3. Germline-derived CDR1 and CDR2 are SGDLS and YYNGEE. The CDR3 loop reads CASSDRTGGPHYSYNEQFF. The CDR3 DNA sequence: TGTGCCAGCAGCGACCGGACAGGGGGTCCGCATTACTCCTACAATGAGCAGTTCTTC. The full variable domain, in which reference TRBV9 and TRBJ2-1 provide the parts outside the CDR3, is DSGVTQTPKHLITATGQRVTLRCSPRSGDLSVYWYQQSLDQGLQFLIQYYNGEERAKGNILERFSAQQFPDLHSELNLSSLELGDSALYFCASSDRTGGPHYSYNEQFFGPGTRLTVL.

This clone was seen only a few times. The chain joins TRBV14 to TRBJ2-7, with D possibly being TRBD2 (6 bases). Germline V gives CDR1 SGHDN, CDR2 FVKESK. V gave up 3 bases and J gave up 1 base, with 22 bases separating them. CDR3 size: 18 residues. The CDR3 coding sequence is TGTGCCAGCAGCCATGGACTCCTGTCGGGACTCCTTTCCTACGAGCAGTACTTC. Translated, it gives CASSHGLLSGLLSYEQYF.

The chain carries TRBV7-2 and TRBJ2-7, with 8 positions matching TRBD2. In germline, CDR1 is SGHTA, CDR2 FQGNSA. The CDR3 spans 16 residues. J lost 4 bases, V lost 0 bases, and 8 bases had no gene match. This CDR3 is CASSLANTGGVYEQYF. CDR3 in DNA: TGTGCCAGCAGCTTAGCGAACACGGGAGGGGTATACGAGCAGTACTTC.

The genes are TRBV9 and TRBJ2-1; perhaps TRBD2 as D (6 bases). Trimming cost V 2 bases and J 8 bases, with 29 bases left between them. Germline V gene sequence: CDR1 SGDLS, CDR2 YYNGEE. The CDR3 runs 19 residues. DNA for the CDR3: TGTGCCAGCAGCGTGACGGGGGACGCCGGGGCCGGTACTATCGATGAGCAGTTCTTC. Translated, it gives CASSVTGDAGAGTIDEQFF. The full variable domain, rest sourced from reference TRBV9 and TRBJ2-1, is DSGVTQTPKHLITATGQRVTLRCSPRSGDLSVYWYQQSLDQGLQFLIQYYNGEERAKGNILERFSAQQFPDLHSELNLSSLELGDSALYFCASSVTGDAGAGTIDEQFFGPGTRLTVL.

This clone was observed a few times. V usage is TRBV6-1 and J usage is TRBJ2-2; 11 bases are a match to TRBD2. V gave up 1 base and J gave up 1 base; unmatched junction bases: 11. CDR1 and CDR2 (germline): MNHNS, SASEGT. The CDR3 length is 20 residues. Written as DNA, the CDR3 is TGTGCCAGCAGTGAAGGCCACCCACTCCTAGCGGGAGGGAACACCGGGGAGCTGTTTTTT. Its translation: CASSEGHPLLAGGNTGELFF.

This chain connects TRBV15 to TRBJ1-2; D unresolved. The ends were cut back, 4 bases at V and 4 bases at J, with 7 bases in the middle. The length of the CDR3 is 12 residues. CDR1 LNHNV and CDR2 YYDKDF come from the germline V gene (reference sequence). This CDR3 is CATSKQSYGYTF. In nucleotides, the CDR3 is TGTGCCACCAGCAAACAGAGCTATGGCTACACCTTC. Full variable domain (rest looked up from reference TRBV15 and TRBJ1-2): DAMVIQNPRYQVTQFGKPVTLSCSQTLNHNVMYWYQQKSSQAPKLLFHYYDKDFNNEADTPDNFQSRRPNTSFCFLDIRSPGLGDTAMYLCATSKQSYGYTFGSGTRLTVV.

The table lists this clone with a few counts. CDR3 nucleotide sequence: TGTGCCAGTAGTATAATCCAGGGGCGCGGCGAGCAGTACTTC. Encoded protein: CASSIIQGRGEQYF. The genes are TRBV19 and TRBJ2-7, with D perhaps matching TRBD1 (6 bases). The germline V and J ends were trimmed by 2 bases and 6 bases, with 14 bases remaining between them. CDR3 length: 14 amino acids. Germline lookup yields CDR1 LNHDA and CDR2 SQIVND (reference sequence).

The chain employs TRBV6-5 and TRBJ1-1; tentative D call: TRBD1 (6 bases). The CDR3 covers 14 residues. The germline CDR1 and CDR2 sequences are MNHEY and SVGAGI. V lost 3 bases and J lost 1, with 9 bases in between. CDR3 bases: TGTGCCAGCAGTTATGGGGGCACGAACACTGAAGCTTTCTTT. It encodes CASSYGGTNTEAFF.

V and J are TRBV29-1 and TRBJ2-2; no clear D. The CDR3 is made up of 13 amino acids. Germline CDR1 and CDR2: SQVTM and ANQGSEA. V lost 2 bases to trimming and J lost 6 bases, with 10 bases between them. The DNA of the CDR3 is TGCAGCGTTGAACGCGACTCGGCCGGGGAGCTGTTTTTT. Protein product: CSVERDSAGELFF.

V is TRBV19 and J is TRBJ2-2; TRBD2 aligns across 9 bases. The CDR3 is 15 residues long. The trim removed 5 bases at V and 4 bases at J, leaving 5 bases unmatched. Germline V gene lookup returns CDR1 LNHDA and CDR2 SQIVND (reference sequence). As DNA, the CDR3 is TGTGCCAGTAGTTGGGCGGGAGGGATCACCGGGGAGCTGTTTTTT. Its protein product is CASSWAGGITGELFF.

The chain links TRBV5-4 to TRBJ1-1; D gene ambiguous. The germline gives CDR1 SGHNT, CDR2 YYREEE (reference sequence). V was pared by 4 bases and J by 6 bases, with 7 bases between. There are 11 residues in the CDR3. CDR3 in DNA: TGTGCCAGCAGCAGCGACTCTGAAGCTTTCTTT. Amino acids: CASSSDSEAFF.